This paragraph covers one T cell receptor (beta chain) sequence. The antigen is unknown. This entry belongs to a study of shared clonotypes between healthy human individuals. Study conclusions and caveats: Sampling involved blood alone; tissue repertoires likely differ.

CD8 cells classed as naive were CD45RO-negative and positively selected for CCR7, excluding terminally differentiated effector memory CD45RA+ cells. Donors were healthy HIV-negative adults without recently reported acute infections or vaccinations. V was clipped by 4 bases and J by 8 bases, with 18 bases between them. This CDR3 comprises 15 residues. Germline CDR1 and CDR2: LNHDA and SQIVND (reference sequence). The authors distributed each subset's genomic DNA evenly over several immunoSEQ plates. Replicate PCRs for sorted subsets used 200 to 250 ng DNA; this equaled 33,000 or so T cell genomes. Some clones are missing from TCRdb's copy, which holds only in-frame ones; the method was immunoSEQ multiplex PCR. The sample carries approximately 600,000 clones, 85% to 95% recorded once.

This chain connects TRBV19 to TRBJ2-1; tentative D call: TRBD2 (5 bases). The sequence came from a woman between 25 and 40 years old in good health. What was sequenced was naive CD8+ T cells sorted from blood. CDR3 DNA sequence: TGTGCCAGTAGTAGCGCCTTTGGAGGCGGATATGAGCAGTTCTTC. It specifies CASSSAFGGGYEQFF.